These T cell receptor beta chains were read from a single sample in a study of identical twins. Using its own MiXCR run on the 5' RACE reads, TCRdb lists one record per CDR3 protein. The sample consists of hundreds of thousands of distinct CDR3 sequences, 9% to 15% of them appearing once. This sample also appeared in a second study, on yellow fever vaccine responses in identical twins.

What was sequenced was PBMCs. Receptors originate from a woman aged 18 to 35 in good health. Each CDR3 is given with its conserved first and last residue. D genes are given only for firm matches. Only part of the rows carry a size: once, few, many, or a class if the clone is expanded.

NA | TRBJ1-6 | few | 17 | TRBV28 | CASSWGGTLGYNSPLHF | TGTGCCAGCAGTTGGGGCGGGACTTTGGGCTATAATTCACCCCTCCACTTT
NA | TRBJ2-2 | many | 13 | TRBV5-1 | CASSSGDTGELFF | TGCGCCAGCAGCTCGGGGGACACCGGGGAGCTGTTTTTT
TRBD2 | TRBJ2-3 | few | 17 | TRBV13 | CASSLKRGGFKTDTQYF | TGTGCCAGCAGCTTAAAGCGGGGGGGCTTTAAGACAGATACGCAGTATTTT
TRBD2 | TRBJ2-1 | NA | 17 | TRBV6-5 | CASSHMTSGSFYNEQFF | TGTGCCAGCAGTCACATGACTAGCGGGAGTTTCTACAATGAGCAGTTCTTC
NA | TRBJ2-3 | few | 13 | TRBV9 | CASSISGADTQYF | TGTGCCAGCAGCATATCGGGGGCGGATACGCAGTATTTT
NA | TRBJ2-1 | NA | 16 | TRBV29-1 | CSVEASSGESYNEQFF | TGCAGCGTTGAAGCGTCCAGCGGCGAATCCTACAATGAGCAGTTCTTC
NA | TRBJ2-1 | NA | 16 | TRBV13 | CASSCSTDLSYNEQFF | TGTGCCAGCAGCTGCTCGACGGACCTCTCCTACAATGAGCAGTTCTTC
NA | TRBJ1-6 | NA | 16 | TRBV27 | CASSLSTTGANSPLHF | TGTGCCAGCAGTTTATCGACGACAGGAGCAAATTCACCCCTCCACTTT
TRBD2 | TRBJ2-1 | NA | 15 | TRBV29-1 | CSVVAGLAGVNEQFF | TGCAGCGTTGTAGCGGGGCTAGCGGGAGTGAATGAGCAGTTCTTC
TRBD2 | TRBJ2-1 | few | 18 | TRBV13 | CASSRVGTSGRPYNEQFF | TGTGCCAGCAGCCGCGTAGGGACTAGCGGGAGGCCCTACAATGAGCAGTTCTTC
NA | TRBJ2-3 | NA | 15 | TRBV5-1 | CASSLGSSSTDTQYF | TGCGCCAGCAGCTTGGGGTCTAGCAGCACAGATACGCAGTATTTT
TRBD2 | TRBJ2-3 | few | 15 | TRBV12-3/TRBV12-4 | CASRPSTSGTDTQYF | TGTGCCAGCAGACCTTCGACTAGCGGGACAGATACGCAGTATTTT
TRBD1 | TRBJ1-1 | few | 15 | TRBV28 | CASSSGQGVNTEAFF | TGTGCCAGCAGTTCGGGACAGGGCGTGAACACTGAAGCTTTCTTT
NA | TRBJ2-1 | many | 11 | TRBV20-1 | CSARLPPGQFF | TGCAGTGCTAGACTCCCCCCGGGGCAGTTCTTC
NA | TRBJ2-3 | many | 12 | TRBV11-3 | CASSLEQSRQYF | TGTGCCAGCAGCTTAGAACAGTCAAGACAGTATTTT
TRBD1 | TRBJ2-5 | few | 15 | TRBV10-3 | CAISEGTVGQETQYF | TGTGCCATCAGTGAAGGGACAGTGGGGCAAGAGACCCAGTACTTC
TRBD2 | TRBJ2-3 | few | 17 | TRBV5-1 | CASSPTGGGANLDTQYF | TGCGCCAGCAGCCCAACCGGGGGGGGGGCTAACCTGGATACGCAGTATTTT
NA | TRBJ2-5 | few | 13 | TRBV28 | CASRETGGETQYF | TGTGCCAGCAGGGAAACAGGTGGAGAGACCCAGTACTTC
NA | TRBJ2-1 | few | 12 | TRBV15 | CATSIFQSEQFF | TGTGCCACCAGCATATTTCAGAGCGAGCAGTTCTTC
TRBD2 | TRBJ2-7 | few | 15 | TRBV5-1 | CASSSRLAGGAEQYF | TGCGCCAGCAGCTCAAGACTAGCGGGAGGCGCCGAGCAGTACTTC
NA | TRBJ2-2 | few | 11 | TRBV29-1 | CSVEALGELFF | TGCAGCGTTGAAGCTTTGGGGGAGCTGTTTTTT
NA | TRBJ2-5 | few | 15 | TRBV29-1 | CSVEVTGLRQETQYF | TGCAGCGTTGAAGTGACAGGTCTGAGGCAAGAGACCCAGTACTTC
TRBD2 | TRBJ2-1 | few | 17 | TRBV27 | CASSLIAASGEYNEQFF | TGTGCCAGCAGCCTTATTGCGGCTAGCGGGGAATACAATGAGCAGTTCTTC
TRBD2 | TRBJ2-7 | NA | 13 | TRBV29-1 | CSANSGNSYEQYF | TGCAGCGCAAATAGCGGGAACTCCTACGAGCAGTACTTC
TRBD1 | TRBJ2-2 | many | 14 | TRBV27 | CASSSGQGTGELFF | TGTGCCAGCAGTTCCGGACAGGGGACCGGGGAGCTGTTTTTT
TRBD2 | TRBJ2-1 | NA | 16 | TRBV3-1 | CASSQTGLAAYNEQFF | TGTGCCAGCAGCCAGACTGGACTAGCAGCTTACAATGAGCAGTTCTTC
TRBD2 | TRBJ2-1 | NA | 16 | TRBV6-1 | CASSPPGLASMNEQFF | TGTGCCAGCAGTCCTCCGGGACTAGCCTCTATGAATGAGCAGTTCTTC
TRBD2 | TRBJ2-3 | NA | 16 | TRBV7-2 | CASSPRGAGWTDTQYF | TGTGCCAGCAGCCCGCGGGGGGCGGGGTGGACAGATACGCAGTATTTT
TRBD1 | TRBJ1-2 | NA | 13 | TRBV28 | CASSQGQGWGYTF | TGTGCCAGCAGTCAGGGACAGGGGTGGGGCTACACCTTC
NA | TRBJ2-1 | NA | 16 | TRBV5-5 | CASSLAAPGTLDEQFF | TGTGCCAGCAGCTTGGCAGCCCCCGGGACTTTGGATGAGCAGTTCTTC
NA | TRBJ1-1 | NA | 12 | TRBV5-6 | CASSRGNAEAFF | TGTGCCAGCAGCAGGGGAAACGCTGAAGCTTTCTTT
TRBD2 | TRBJ2-3 | few | 15 | TRBV10-3 | CAISEGVAGKDTQYF | TGTGCCATCAGTGAGGGGGTAGCGGGGAAAGATACGCAGTATTTT
NA | TRBJ2-7 | NA | 14 | TRBV20-1 | CSAPGTLHSGEQYF | TGCAGTGCTCCCGGGACCCTCCACTCTGGCGAGCAGTACTTC
NA | TRBJ2-3 | NA | 13 | TRBV10-1 | CASMGTTTDTQYF | TGCGCCAGCATGGGGACAACCACAGATACGCAGTATTTT
NA | TRBJ1-2 | NA | 17 | TRBV20-1 | CSARDALLGRVLLGYTF | TGCAGTGCTAGAGATGCTTTATTGGGCAGGGTGTTACTTGGCTACACCTTC
TRBD2 | TRBJ2-1 | NA | 18 | TRBV5-1 | CASSLVVSGSLGDNEQFF | TGCGCCAGCAGCTTGGTGGTTAGCGGGAGCTTGGGTGACAATGAGCAGTTCTTC
NA | TRBJ1-6 | many | 14 | TRBV28 | CASSSDGLGSPLHF | TGTGCCAGCAGTTCGGACGGCCTCGGTTCACCCCTCCACTTT
NA | TRBJ1-1 | NA | 10 | TRBV29-1 | CSVGSAEAFF | TGCAGCGTTGGGAGTGCTGAAGCTTTCTTT
TRBD2 | TRBJ2-1 | many | 15 | TRBV24-1 | CATSPAGGPSDEQFF | TGTGCCACCTCTCCAGCGGGGGGGCCCTCGGATGAGCAGTTCTTC
NA | TRBJ2-1 | many | 15 | TRBV12-3/TRBV12-4 | CASHTLKGGNNEQFF | TGTGCCAGCCATACTCTTAAGGGGGGAAACAATGAGCAGTTCTTC
TRBD1 | TRBJ2-5 | NA | 15 | TRBV5-1 | CASSLAGQAQETQYF | TGCGCCAGCAGCTTGGCGGGACAGGCTCAAGAGACCCAGTACTTC
NA | TRBJ2-1 | few | 15 | TRBV7-9 | CASSTSGLSYNEQFF | TGTGCCAGCAGCACATCAGGACTGTCCTACAATGAGCAGTTCTTC
NA | TRBJ2-1 | NA | 15 | TRBV6-2/TRBV6-3 | CASSLRRAVVQEQFF | TGTGCCAGCAGTCTACGGAGGGCCGTCGTCCAGGAGCAGTTCTTC
NA | TRBJ2-5 | many | 14 | TRBV2 | CASSEVVSRETQYF | TGTGCCAGCAGTGAAGTAGTTAGCAGGGAGACCCAGTACTTC
NA | TRBJ1-5 | NA | 16 | TRBV19 | CASSFWGVGSNQPQHF | TGTGCCAGTAGTTTTTGGGGAGTAGGAAGCAATCAGCCCCAGCATTTT
NA | TRBJ2-3 | many | 13 | TRBV10-3 | CAISDPVQDTQYF | TGTGCCATCAGTGACCCGGTGCAGGATACGCAGTATTTT
NA | TRBJ1-5 | few | 15 | TRBV6-2/TRBV6-3 | CASSRITGNNQPQHF | TGTGCCAGCAGTAGAATCACAGGGAACAATCAGCCCCAGCATTTT
NA | TRBJ1-5 | NA | 18 | TRBV6-1 | CASSEAREDRISNQPQHF | TGTGCCAGCAGTGAAGCGCGGGAAGACAGGATTAGCAATCAGCCCCAGCATTTT
TRBD2 | TRBJ2-3 | many | 16 | TRBV3-1 | CASSQRASGRSDTQYF | TGTGCCAGCAGCCAGCGGGCTAGCGGGAGATCAGATACGCAGTATTTT
NA | TRBJ2-7 | few | 13 | TRBV24-1 | CATSEGTGHEQYF | TGTGCCACCAGTGAAGGGACGGGCCACGAGCAGTACTTC
NA | TRBJ2-2 | NA | 16 | TRBV6-2/TRBV6-3 | CASSHDHPSVTGELFF | TGTGCCAGCAGCCACGACCACCCTAGCGTTACCGGGGAGCTGTTTTTT
TRBD1 | TRBJ2-1 | few | 15 | TRBV9 | CASSVGQGEYNEQFF | TGTGCCAGCAGCGTAGGGCAGGGGGAATACAATGAGCAGTTCTTC